This is a list of T cell receptor beta chains from one sample in a study of CD8 T cells in Susac syndrome. TCRdb passed the immunoSEQ multiplex PCR reads through MiXCR, listing each CDR3 protein once. The table lists 300,000 to 350,000 distinct CDR3 sequences, 92% of them singletons, with approximately 0.065% in the top ten. The specimen sequenced was CD4+ T cells from PBMCs. These receptors all stem from a human donor with multiple sclerosis. The CDR3 runs from the conserved cysteine through the conserved F or W. A D gene is named only where the DNA matches it firmly. Rows give clone size only sometimes, using once, few, many, or a class for an expanded clone.

D: .
J: TRBJ2-1
V: TRBV6-6
size: .
CDR3: CASTGTSSYNEQFF
DNA: TGTGCCAGCACGGGAACTAGCTCCTACAATGAGCAGTTCTTC

D: TRBD1
J: TRBJ1-2
V: TRBV24-1
size: .
CDR3: CARTGPGQGAGYTF
DNA: TGTGCCCGGACGGGCCCGGGACAGGGGGCTGGCTACACCTTC

D: .
J: TRBJ1-4
V: TRBV6-1
size: once
CDR3: CASSGPWVGAGKLFF
DNA: TGTGCCAGCAGTGGACCGTGGGTTGGGGCGGGAAAACTGTTTTTT

D: .
J: TRBJ2-1
V: TRBV9
size: .
CDR3: CASSGNPLALYEQFF
DNA: TGTGCCAGCAGCGGAAACCCCCTAGCGTTGTATGAGCAGTTCTTC

D: .
J: TRBJ2-2
V: TRBV20-1
size: .
CDR3: CSARVAGRPKLNTGELFF
DNA: TGCAGTGCTAGAGTGGCGGGGAGGCCCAAATTGAACACCGGGGAGCTGTTTTTT

D: .
J: TRBJ2-7
V: TRBV7-2
size: .
CDR3: CASSLDSGLSVRLTKQYF
DNA: TGTGCCAGCAGCTTAGACAGCGGGCTAAGTGTAAGGCTCACAAAGCAGTACTTC

D: .
J: TRBJ2-7
V: TRBV20-1
size: .
CDR3: CSAMMVGEQYF
DNA: TGCAGTGCTATGATGGTTGGCGAGCAGTACTTC

D: .
J: TRBJ2-4
V: TRBV25-1
size: .
CDR3: CASSEVIRAKNIQYF
DNA: TGTGCCAGCAGTGAGGTTATACGAGCCAAAAACATTCAGTACTTC

D: .
J: TRBJ2-7
V: TRBV29-1
size: few
CDR3: CSVEDLQGNNYSYEQYF
DNA: TGCAGCGTTGAAGATCTGCAGGGGAACAATTACTCCTACGAGCAGTACTTC

D: TRBD2
J: TRBJ2-7
V: TRBV18
size: .
CDR3: CANSVSGSHNEQYF
DNA: TGTGCCAACTCAGTTAGCGGGAGCCACAACGAGCAGTACTTC

D: TRBD2
J: TRBJ2-6
V: TRBV15
size: .
CDR3: CATSRPGGTGANVLTF
DNA: TGTGCCACCAGCAGGCCGGGGGGTACTGGGGCCAACGTCCTGACTTTC

D: TRBD2
J: TRBJ2-7
V: TRBV4-3
size: .
CDR3: CASSQAYTSVPYEQYF
DNA: TGCGCCAGCAGCCAAGCATATACTAGCGTTCCCTACGAGCAGTACTTC

D: TRBD1
J: TRBJ1-4
V: TRBV4-1
size: .
CDR3: CASSQVERQGANEKLFF
DNA: TGCGCCAGCAGCCAAGTAGAGCGACAGGGGGCTAATGAAAAACTGTTTTTT

D: .
J: TRBJ2-1
V: TRBV13
size: .
CDR3: CASSSRTQQFF
DNA: TGTGCCAGCAGCAGCCGGACTCAGCAGTTCTTC

D: .
J: TRBJ1-6
V: TRBV14
size: .
CDR3: CASSQARPLSPLHF
DNA: TGTGCCAGCAGCCAAGCCAGACCTCTTTCACCCCTCCACTTT

D: .
J: TRBJ2-2
V: TRBV12-3/TRBV12-4
size: .
CDR3: CASSFAVGELFF
DNA: TGTGCCAGCAGTTTTGCGGTCGGGGAGCTGTTTTTT

D: TRBD1
J: TRBJ1-2
V: TRBV20-1
size: .
CDR3: CSARVGTGRGGYTF
DNA: TGCAGTGCTAGAGTAGGGACAGGACGAGGAGGCTACACCTTC

D: .
J: TRBJ2-3
V: TRBV19
size: .
CDR3: CASSIGQLTDTQYF
DNA: TGTGCCAGTAGTATAGGACAGCTCACAGATACGCAGTATTTT

D: TRBD2
J: TRBJ2-5
V: TRBV11-2
size: once
CDR3: CASSRSGSQETQYF
DNA: TGTGCCAGCAGCCGCAGCGGGAGCCAAGAGACCCAGTACTTC

D: .
J: TRBJ2-2
V: TRBV20-1
size: .
CDR3: CSARSGTANTGELFF
DNA: TGCAGTGCTAGATCGGGGACCGCAAACACCGGGGAGCTGTTTTTT

D: .
J: TRBJ2-2
V: TRBV7-9
size: .
CDR3: CASSFEPGELFF
DNA: TGTGCCAGCAGCTTCGAACCCGGGGAGCTGTTTTTT

D: .
J: TRBJ2-4
V: TRBV6-5
size: .
CDR3: CASSTGLLKNIQYF
DNA: TGTGCCAGCAGTACCGGACTACTGAAAAACATTCAGTACTTC

D: .
J: TRBJ2-3
V: TRBV11-2
size: .
CDR3: CASLVTTDTQYF
DNA: TGTGCCAGCTTGGTTACCACAGATACGCAGTATTTT

D: TRBD1
J: TRBJ1-4
V: TRBV5-1
size: .
CDR3: CASSARWDRRIEKLFF
DNA: TGCGCCAGCAGCGCGCGGTGGGACAGGCGGATTGAAAAACTGTTTTTT

D: .
J: TRBJ2-1
V: TRBV5-1
size: .
CDR3: CASSRDPGAQYVANNEQFF
DNA: TGCGCCAGCAGTCGGGATCCGGGGGCCCAATATGTGGCGAACAATGAGCAGTTCTTC

D: .
J: TRBJ2-4
V: TRBV20-1
size: .
CDR3: CSATTRDWIQYF
DNA: TGCAGTGCTACGACTAGGGACTGGATTCAGTACTTC

D: .
J: TRBJ2-7
V: TRBV6-5
size: once
CDR3: CASRVGHPAAYEQYF
DNA: TGTGCCAGCAGAGTGGGCCATCCCGCGGCCTACGAGCAGTACTTC

D: .
J: TRBJ2-1
V: TRBV7-3
size: .
CDR3: CASSWRAEGEQFF
DNA: TGTGCCAGCAGCTGGAGGGCTGAGGGTGAGCAGTTCTTC